Reported below is one T cell receptor beta chain. It lacks a known antigen. A much larger clone differs from this one at a single base, so this may be a read error. Libraries of naive CD8 T cells were built from anywhere between about 19,000 and 1,100,000 sorted cells, with 10%, 30% or 50% of the purified RNA used. On a BD FACSAria II, naive CD8 T cells were FACS-sorted as CD8+CD4-CCR7+CD45RA+ and collected into RLT Plus buffer. To test detection sensitivity, Jurkat RNA equal to about nine TCR copies was added to samples of about 20,000-1,100,000 naive CD8 T cells. Enrichment of CD8 T cells was done with RosetteSep CD8+ T Cell Enrichment Cocktail plus Ficoll-Paque, and ACK red cell lysis came afterward. This sample was taken from a study of molecular identifiers for immune sequencing clone quantification (dated by TCRdb to about 2018). Regarding the research as a whole: In a replicate experiment, RNA from approximately 22,000 or 94,000 naive CD8 T cells was split into five aliquots, four of which were sequenced. CD8 T cells were used in a methods study to benchmark molecular-identifier clustering-based TCR repertoire sequencing (MIDCIRS) and TCR RNA copy counting.

Results and caveats for the whole study, not just this receptor: When barcode sub-clustering was left out, chimeric consensus sequences inflated TCR diversity, with chimeras reaching as high as 47%. Spiked-in Jurkat TCR RNA equal to a single cell's worth was reported to be detectable even within 1,200,000 naive CD8 T cells. Spiked-in Jurkat TCR RNA (approximately 10 copies' worth), which is not part of the donor repertoire, was contained in the naive libraries. In CMV-specific effector cells, over 98% of molecules were held by clones above 20 RNA copies, whereas under 1% of molecules were held by such clones in naive cells. Highly expanded clone sizes could be underestimated because identical TCR molecules may share a barcode. Roughly 3 recovered TCR RNA copies per cell were obtained by modeling, versus about 10 by digital PCR, implying a capture efficiency of 30% to 35%.

Including cysteine and phenylalanine, the CDR3 has 16 amino acids. Only CDR3 DNA remains: 48 bases, in frame from the first base. CDR1 is given as MNHEY and CDR2 as SVGEGT, both from the germline V gene. Unmatched junction bases come to 14, with V trimmed by 5 bases and J by 6 bases. Library construction relied on PCR. The run used a NextSeq 500. Preparation of bulk TCR libraries followed a previously described approach, with the TCR primers listed in Table S5. Purification of total RNA was performed with the Qiagen AllPrep DNA/RNA kit. Before analysis, reads from multiple sequencing runs of the same library were pooled. On the study's bioinformatics: Reads were retained only if the reads had an exact TCR constant sequence, and the retained reads were trimmed to 150 nt and grouped according to their 12-nt molecular barcodes. Within each barcode group, reads were sub-clustered at a 15% Levenshtein threshold, and quality-weighted consensus sequences were built per RNA molecule. Non-functional sequences were discarded, and so were lower-count sequences lying one edit away from another sequence. Based on fitting two negative binomial distributions, any barcode sub-cluster with under 20% of the maximum read count was discarded. The public reads were reanalyzed by TCRdb: fastp trimming at Q25, MiXCR alignment, in-frame beta chains only. When rows share a CDR3 protein, they turn into one entry using the most common DNA and genes. None of the V and J calls come from the authors' own analysis; TCRdb made them. Present in this sample are approximately 630,000 distinct CDR3 sequences, less than 30% of which were seen just once. The ten largest clones represent approximately 0.75% of the sample.

Sample: naive CD8+ T cells from blood, with Jurkat cell RNA spiked in. What this sample's cell subset or site label stands for: FACS-sorted CD8+CD4-CCR7+CD45RA+ naive T cells. The TCR originated in a human donor in good health. Some libraries in this study had Jurkat cell RNA spiked in. The V and J genes are TRBV6-2 or TRBV6-3 and TRBJ2-3; 7 bases in the middle match TRBD1. DNA sequence: TGTGCCAGCAGTGCCGCCGGGGACAGATTATTTGATACGCAGTATTTT. Its coded protein is CASSAAGDRLFDTQYF.